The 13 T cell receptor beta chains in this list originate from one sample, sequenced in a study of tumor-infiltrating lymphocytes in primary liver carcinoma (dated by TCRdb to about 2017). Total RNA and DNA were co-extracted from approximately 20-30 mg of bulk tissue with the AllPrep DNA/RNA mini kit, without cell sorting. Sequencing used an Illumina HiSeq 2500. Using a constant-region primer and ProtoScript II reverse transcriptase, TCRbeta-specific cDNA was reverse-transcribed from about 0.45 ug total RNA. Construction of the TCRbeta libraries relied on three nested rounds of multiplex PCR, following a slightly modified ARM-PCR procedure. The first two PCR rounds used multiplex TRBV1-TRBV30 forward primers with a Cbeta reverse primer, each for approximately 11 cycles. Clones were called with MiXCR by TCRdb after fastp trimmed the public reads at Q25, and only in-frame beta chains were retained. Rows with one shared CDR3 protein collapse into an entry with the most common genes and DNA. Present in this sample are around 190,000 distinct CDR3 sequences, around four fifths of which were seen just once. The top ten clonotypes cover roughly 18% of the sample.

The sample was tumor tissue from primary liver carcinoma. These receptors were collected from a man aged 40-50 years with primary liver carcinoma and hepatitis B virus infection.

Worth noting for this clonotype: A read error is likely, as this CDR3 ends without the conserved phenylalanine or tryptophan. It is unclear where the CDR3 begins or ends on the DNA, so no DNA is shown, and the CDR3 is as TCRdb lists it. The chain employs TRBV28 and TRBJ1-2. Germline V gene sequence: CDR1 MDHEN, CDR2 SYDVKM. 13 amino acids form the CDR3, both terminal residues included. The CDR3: CASSLVTNYGYNL.

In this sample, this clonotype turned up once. The chain's CDR3 is CASSLLAGTDTQHF. The DNA of the CDR3 is TGCGCCAGCAGCTTACTAGCGGGCACAGATACACAGCATTTT. V is TRBV5-1 and J is TRBJ2-3; D gene unclear. The end of the DNA fits TRBJ1-5 better, so the J call may be wrong. This CDR3 is 14 amino acids long. Germline loops: CDR1 SGHRS, CDR2 YFSETQ.

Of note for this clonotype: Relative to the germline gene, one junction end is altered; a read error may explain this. The CDR3, as DNA: TGTACCGGCAGTGCCGTAGCGGGATGGGTAAACAATGAGCAGTCCTTC. This encodes CTGSAVAGWVNNEQSF. The J gene is TRBJ2-1, the V gene TRBV14, with TRBD2 matching over 8 bases. Germline values: CDR1 SGHDN, CDR2 FVKESK. The CDR3 sequence is 16 residues long.

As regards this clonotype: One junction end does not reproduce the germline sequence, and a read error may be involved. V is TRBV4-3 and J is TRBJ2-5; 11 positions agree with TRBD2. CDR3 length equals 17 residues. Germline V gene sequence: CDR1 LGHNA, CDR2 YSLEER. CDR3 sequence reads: CTSSQAASGRTCEAQYF. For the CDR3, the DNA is TGCACCAGCAGCCAAGCGGCTAGCGGGAGGACTTGTGAGGCCCAGTACTTC.

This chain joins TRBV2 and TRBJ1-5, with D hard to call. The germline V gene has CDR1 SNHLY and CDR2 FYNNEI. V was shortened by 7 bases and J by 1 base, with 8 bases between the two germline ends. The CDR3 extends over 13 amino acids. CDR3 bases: TGTGCCAGCAAGAGAGACAGCAATCAGCCCCAGCATTTT. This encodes CASKRDSNQPQHF.

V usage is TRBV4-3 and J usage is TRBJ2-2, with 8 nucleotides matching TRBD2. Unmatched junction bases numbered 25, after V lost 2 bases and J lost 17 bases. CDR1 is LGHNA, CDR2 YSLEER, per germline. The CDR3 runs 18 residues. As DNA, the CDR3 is TGCGCCAGCAGCCAAACACTAGCGGACATACGAACACCGGGGAGCTATTTTTTT. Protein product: CASSQTLADIRTPGSYFF.

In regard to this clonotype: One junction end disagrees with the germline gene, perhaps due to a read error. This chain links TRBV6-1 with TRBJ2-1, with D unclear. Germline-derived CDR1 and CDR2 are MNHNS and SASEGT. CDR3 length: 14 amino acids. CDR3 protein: CASGVKLTYNEQFF. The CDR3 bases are TGTGCCAGCGGTGTCAAATTGACGTACAATGAACAGTTCTTC.

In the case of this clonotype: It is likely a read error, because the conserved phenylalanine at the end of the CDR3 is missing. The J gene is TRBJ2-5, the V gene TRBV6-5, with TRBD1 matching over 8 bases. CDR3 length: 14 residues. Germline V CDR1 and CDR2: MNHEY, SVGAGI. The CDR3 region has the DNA TGTGCCAGCAGCTACGCAGGGGGCAAGGAGACTCAGTACTTG. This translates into CASSYAGGKETQYL.

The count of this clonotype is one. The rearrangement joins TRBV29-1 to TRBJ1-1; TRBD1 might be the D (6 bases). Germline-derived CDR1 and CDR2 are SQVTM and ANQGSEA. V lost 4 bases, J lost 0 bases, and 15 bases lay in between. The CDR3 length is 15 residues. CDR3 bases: TGCAGCGTTGGAGGGGGGTGCGATATGAACACTGAAGCTTTCTTT. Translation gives CSVGGGCDMNTEAFF.

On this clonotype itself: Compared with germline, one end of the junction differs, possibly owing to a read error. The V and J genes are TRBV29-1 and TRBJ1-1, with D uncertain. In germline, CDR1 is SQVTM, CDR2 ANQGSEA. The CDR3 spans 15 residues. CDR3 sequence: CRVGAGWGMNTEVFF. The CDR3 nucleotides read TGCAGAGTCGGCGCAGGCTGGGGTATGAACACTGAAGTTTTCTTT. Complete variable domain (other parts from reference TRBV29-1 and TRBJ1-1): SAVISQKPSRDICQRGTSLTIQCQVDSQVTMMFWYRQQPGQSLTLIATANQGSEATYESGFVIDKFPISRPNLTFSTLTVSNMSPEDSSIYLCRVGAGWGMNTEVFFGQGTRLTVV.

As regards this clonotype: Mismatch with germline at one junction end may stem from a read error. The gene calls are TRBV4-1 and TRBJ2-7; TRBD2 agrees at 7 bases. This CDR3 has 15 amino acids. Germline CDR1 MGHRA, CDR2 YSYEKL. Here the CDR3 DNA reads TGCGTCAGCAGCCCCTTGGGAGGGAAGGGTTACGAGCAGTACTTC. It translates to CVSSPLGGKGYEQYF.

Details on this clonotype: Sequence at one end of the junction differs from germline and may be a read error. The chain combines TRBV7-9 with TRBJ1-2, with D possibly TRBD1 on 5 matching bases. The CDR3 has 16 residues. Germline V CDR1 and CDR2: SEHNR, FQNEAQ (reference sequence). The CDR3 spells CASSLATEGTAYGYAF. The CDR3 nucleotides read TGTGCCAGCAGCTTAGCGACTGAAGGGACTGCTTATGGCTACGCCTTC. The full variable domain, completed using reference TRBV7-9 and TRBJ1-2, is DTGVSQNPRHKITKRGQNVTFRCDPISEHNRLYWYRQTLGQGPEFLTYFQNEAQLEKSRLLSDRFSAERPKGSFSTLEIQRTEQGDSAMYLCASSLATEGTAYGYAFGSGTRLTVV.

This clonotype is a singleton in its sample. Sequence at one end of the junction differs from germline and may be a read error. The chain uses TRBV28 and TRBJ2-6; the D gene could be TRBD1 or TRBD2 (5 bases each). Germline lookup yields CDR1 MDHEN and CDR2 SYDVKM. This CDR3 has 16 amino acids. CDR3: CASTPREFPGANVLTF. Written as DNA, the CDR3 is TGTGCCAGCACCCCTCGGGAATTTCCTGGGGCTAACGTCCTGACTTTC.